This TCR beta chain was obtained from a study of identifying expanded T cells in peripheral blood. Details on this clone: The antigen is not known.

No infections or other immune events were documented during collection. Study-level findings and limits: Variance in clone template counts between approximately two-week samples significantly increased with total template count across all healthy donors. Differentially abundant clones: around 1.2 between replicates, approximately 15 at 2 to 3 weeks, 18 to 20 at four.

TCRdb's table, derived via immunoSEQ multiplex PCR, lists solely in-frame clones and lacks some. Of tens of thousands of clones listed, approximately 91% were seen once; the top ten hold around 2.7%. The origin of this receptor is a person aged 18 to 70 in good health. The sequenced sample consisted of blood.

In nucleotides, the CDR3 is TGTGCCAGCTCACCTAACAGCGCCCTAAAGGGAGAGACCCAGTACTTC. Translation: CASSPNSALKGETQYF. The rearrangement links TRBV18 to TRBJ2-5; D is unresolved. The V gene's germline CDR1 is KGHSH and CDR2 LQKENI. The CDR3 runs to 16 residues. V gave up 3 bases and J gave up 4 bases, with 18 bases separating them.